Below, one T cell receptor beta chain is given with its context. What it binds is unknown. Some clones are missing from TCRdb's copy, which holds only in-frame ones; the method was immunoSEQ multiplex PCR. The sample lists 40,000 to 45,000 clones; more than 80% were seen once. This record belongs to a study of OX40 agonist ivuxolimab in advanced cancers. About the study: With a range of about 23 to 90, age averaged approximately 60 years, and nearly 85% were male. It was permissible to have had prior anti-PD-1, anti-PD-L1 or anti-CTLA-4 therapy, and around 40% had some. Three patients showed partial responses: one hepatocellular carcinoma and two cutaneous melanoma cases.

Study observations and caveats: No antigen was identified for the clonally expanded peripheral T cells.

CDR3 size: 14 residues. From germline, CDR1 is SGHDT and CDR2 YYEEEE. Trimming took off 0 bases at V and 1 base at J, with 7 bases between the two ends. The sequencing used CD4+ or CD8+ T cells sorted from blood, collected in a trial of the OX40 agonist ivuxolimab. The chain employs TRBV5-6 and TRBJ2-5; possible D gene TRBD2, 5 bases. This receptor was obtained from an adult with an advanced solid tumor such as melanoma, head and neck, liver or kidney cancer. Here the CDR3 reads CASSLGTPQETQYF. As DNA, the CDR3 is TGTGCCAGCAGCTTGGGGACTCCCCAAGAGACCCAGTACTTC.